This paragraph reports one TCR beta chain. Its target is not known. The sample comes from a study of Ad26.COV2.S vaccination and SARS-CoV-2 variants. Study-level background: Once or twice, 56 days apart, Ad26.COV2.S was delivered intramuscularly. Study-wide points: Vaccine recipients surpassed placebo recipients in spike-specific TCR breadth.

Germline CDR1 is SGHNT and CDR2 is YYREEE (reference sequence). The length of the CDR3 is 14 residues. V was pared by 4 bases and J by 5 bases, with 8 bases of the junction left unmatched. TCRdb keeps only in-frame clones here, not all; method: immunoSEQ multiplex PCR. The profile shows 400,000 to 450,000 clones, 80% to 95% of them singletons. As to treatment: some 20 received Ad26.COV2.S at low or high dose, single or two shots; 5 received placebo; per-sample allocation not given. Specimen acquisition occurred on day 63 following the initial vaccine or placebo injection. A Boston adult aged 18-55 years was the donor.

The sample consisted of peripheral blood, taken in a trial of Ad26.COV2.S vaccine versus placebo. V and J are TRBV5-4 and TRBJ1-2; TRBD1 agrees at 7 bases. The receptor was isolated from a person between 18 and 65 years old who received the Ad26.COV2.S COVID-19 vaccine or a placebo. CDR3: CASSTKTGEYGYTF. Written as DNA, the CDR3 is TGTGCCAGCAGCACCAAAACAGGGGAGTATGGCTACACCTTC.